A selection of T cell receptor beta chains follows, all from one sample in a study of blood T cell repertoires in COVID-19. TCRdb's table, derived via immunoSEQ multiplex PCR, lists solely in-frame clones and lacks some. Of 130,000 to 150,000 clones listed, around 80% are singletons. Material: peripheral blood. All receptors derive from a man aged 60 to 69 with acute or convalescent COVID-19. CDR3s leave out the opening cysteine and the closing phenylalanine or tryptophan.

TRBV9,ASSVVTGSTDTQY
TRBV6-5,ASSNGAYNEQF
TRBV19,ASSPLSSGKNNEQF
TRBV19,ASQDTRSLYNEQF
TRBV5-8,ASSWAVANTGELF
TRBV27,ASSLGPGDTIY
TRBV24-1,ATPRSRTNEKLF
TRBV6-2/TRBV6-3,ASSSSDFSYEQY
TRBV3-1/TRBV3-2,ASSQGAPRSSYNSPLH
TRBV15,ATSGLQGYNEQF
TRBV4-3,ASSQDGTSTGELF
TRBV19,ASSKSGRTDTQY
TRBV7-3,ASSLGAGETQY
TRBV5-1,ASSPGTSGRGNTGELF
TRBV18,ASSPLGDRDSPLH
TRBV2,ASSYDSPEQY
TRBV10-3,AISESGTAQY
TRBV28,ASSSPGTGAGELF
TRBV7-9,ASSSPGQGMNNEQF
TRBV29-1,SVLAGVGNTIY
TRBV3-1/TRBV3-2,ASSQDKRQGNSPLH
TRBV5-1,ASSLAAGTYNEQF
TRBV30,AWREGHLDGYT
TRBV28,ASSSGGNEQF
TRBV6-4,ASRPRQPSSYEQY
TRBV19,AGPPEAPYEQY
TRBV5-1,ASSSGGQGASEAF
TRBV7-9,ASSLGHSYEQY
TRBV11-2,ASSSSVDEQY
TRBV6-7,ASPPAPGHPRVYSPLH